This section outlines one T cell receptor beta chain sequence together with its context. The clone's antigen remains unknown. It has no much larger one-base neighbor in the sample; base qualities were not kept. These data belong to a study of blood T cell repertoires in COVID-19 (dated by TCRdb to about 2020). Notes on the research overall: Samples covering the acute and convalescent phases of COVID-19 were provided by collaborators in the United States, Italy and Spain. Samples came from the ongoing ImmuneRACE study (first 160 participants) plus 1,254 subjects from 6 global collaborators. The repertoires were made available in a free public database intended to serve as a resource for research on the immune response to SARS-CoV-2. Deeply sampled blood TCRbeta repertoires from subjects exposed to, actively infected with, or recovered from COVID-19 were included in the dataset. The material from the prospective study consisted of cDNA or gDNA derived from T cells, B-cell-depleted T cells, or PBMCs. A de-identified subject ID, COVID-19 status, age in years and sex were almost always included in the sample metadata. Where available, HLA class I and class II types were obtained from metadata supplied by the sample provider rather than from assay-based typing. Overall study results and their limits: The quantity of clinical and demographic metadata differed by source and by participant and was supplied without curation.

Collaborating institutions collected whole blood in K2EDTA tubes following their own protocols. For TCRbeta analysis, collaborators shipped samples as frozen whole blood, isolated PBMCs, or DNA extracted from either of those sample types. The CDR3 measures 16 amino acids from cysteine to phenylalanine. CDR3 DNA only is kept here, 48 bases in frame from base 1. V has 0 bases trimmed and J has 2 bases trimmed; junction bases matching no gene number 4. The germline V gene provides CDR1 SGDLS and CDR2 YYNGEE. The immunoSEQ Assay, a bias-controlled multiplex PCR, was used to amplify TCRbeta CDR3 regions from genomic DNA. As for how the authors treated the data: Within the assay, amplification of reference gene primers was used to estimate how many nucleated cells each sample contained. To quantify the absolute abundance of each unique TCRbeta CDR3 rearrangement, sequence reads were collapsed and filtered. For each sample, productive Simpson clonality was calculated as the square root of Simpson's diversity index over productive rearrangements. Not all clones reach the TCRdb copy of this immuneACCESS table, which keeps in-frame sequences only. Checked studies attribute under half of the gap to unresolved V genes and leave the rest unexplained. Clone size and V and J calls were adopted from that table, with D and trimming inferred from the DNA. The sample data list about 150,000 clones, and 70% to 85% of these were observed just once. The ten largest clones represent about 6.8% of the sample.

The TCR was taken from a woman between 45 and 60 years old in a cohort sampled during active or convalescent COVID-19. The sequence is built from TRBV9 and TRBJ2-2; 7 bases in the junction line up with TRBD2. The sequenced sample consisted of peripheral blood. The CDR3 protein: CASSVGASGNTGELFF. At the DNA level, the sequence is TGTGCCAGCAGCGTAGGGGCTAGCGGTAACACCGGGGAGCTGTTTTTT. Extended through the reference TRBV9 and TRBJ2-2 proteins, this CDR3 yields the full variable domain: DSGVTQTPKHLITATGQRVTLRCSPRSGDLSVYWYQQSLDQGLQFLIQYYNGEERAKGNILERFSAQQFPDLHSELNLSSLELGDSALYFCASSVGASGNTGELFFGEGSRLTVL.